In this sample, the clone carrying this T cell receptor beta chain turned up a few times. No antigen is known for it. Clones were sequenced by immunoSEQ multiplex PCR, and TCRdb holds only the in-frame ones, with some missing. The sample records roughly 77,000 clones, roughly four fifths being singletons. This CDR3 region has 14 residues. Trimming stripped 11 bases from V and 0 bases from J, with 14 bases between. Germline V lookup: CDR1 SEHNR, CDR2 FQNEAQ (reference sequence). The data originate from a study of radiotherapy plus CTLA-4 blockade in lung cancer. Study-level points and caveats: With interferon-beta, early dynamics of blood T cell clones were reported to best predict response.

This sample comprised peripheral blood, obtained from a patient treated with radiotherapy plus ipilimumab. V gene TRBV7-9 combines with J gene TRBJ1-3; a possible D gene is TRBD1 (5 bases). The TCR originated in a human donor with non-small cell lung cancer whose response to radiotherapy plus ipilimumab could not be evaluated. DNA for the CDR3: TGTGCCGGCCGTCGGGGGGACTCTGGAAACACCATATATTTT. Residues: CAGRRGDSGNTIYF.